Listed below are T cell receptor beta chains from one sample, sequenced in a study of T cells in tuberculosis. The repertoire was sequenced with immunoSEQ multiplex PCR; TCRdb's copy has only in-frame clones and lacks some. Here the sample spans 40,000 or so clones, roughly 94% being singletons. The specimen was PBMCs, collected at tuberculosis diagnosis. The receptors were gathered from an adult with tuberculosis. Each CDR3 is given with its conserved first and last residue. A D gene is named only where the DNA matches it firmly. Where a row states a size, it is once, few, many or the class of an expanded clone; other rows omit it.

CDR3nt,CDR3aa,j_gene,d_gene,v_gene,abundance
TGTGCCTGGAGAAGGTTCCGACAGGGGCCCCCCGGTCAACTGTTTTTT,CAWRRFRQGPPGQLFF,TRBJ1-4,TRBD1,TRBV30,-
TGCGCCAGCACTTCCATTTTAGACAGGAACACCGGGGAGCTGTTTTTT,CASTSILDRNTGELFF,TRBJ2-2,-,TRBV5-1,-
TGTGCCAGCAGCCCGGGACAGGGTTCGTCGGAGACCCAGTACTTC,CASSPGQGSSETQYF,TRBJ2-5,TRBD1,TRBV28,-
TGTGCCAGCAGCCAAGGAGAACAAGTGTACCAAGAGACCCAGTACTTC,CASSQGEQVYQETQYF,TRBJ2-5,-,TRBV7-9,once
TGTGCCGCGCGGGGGCGGGAAGCCGGGGAGCTGTTTTTT,CAARGREAGELFF,TRBJ2-2,-,TRBV6-5,few
TGTGCCAGCAGCCTTTCCGGGACAGTCTCCTACGAGCAGTACTTC,CASSLSGTVSYEQYF,TRBJ2-7,TRBD1,TRBV7-2,-
TGTGCCACGACCCTGGGACAGGGAAATAATTCACCCCTCCACTTT,CATTLGQGNNSPLHF,TRBJ1-6,TRBD1,TRBV6-6,-
TGTGCCAGCAGCTCAATGAAGCGGGGGGCGCGGACCGGGGAGCTGTTTTTT,CASSSMKRGARTGELFF,TRBJ2-2,TRBD2,TRBV7-9,-
TGTGCCAGCAGGGGAGCCGGGATTAAGAGTGCTGAAGCTTTCTTT,CASRGAGIKSAEAFF,TRBJ1-1,-,TRBV7-2,-
TGTGCCAGCAGTTCTGACAGGGGGCGTAATTCACCCCTCCACTTT,CASSSDRGRNSPLHF,TRBJ1-6,TRBD1,TRBV28,-
TGTGCCAGCAGTTTACCGGGACTAGCGGGGGGCAATGAGCAGTTCTTC,CASSLPGLAGGNEQFF,TRBJ2-1,TRBD2,TRBV28,-
TGCGCCAGCAGCTTGGAGGGGGGGGCCGGGGAGACCCAGTACTTC,CASSLEGGAGETQYF,TRBJ2-5,-,TRBV5-1,few
TGTGCCAGCAGCTTGGTTAACGGCGGGGAGCTGTTTTTT,CASSLVNGGELFF,TRBJ2-2,-,TRBV5-4,-
TGTGCCTGGAGTGTACGGAGGGACAGGGGTTTTAGTGGCTACACCTTC,CAWSVRRDRGFSGYTF,TRBJ1-2,TRBD1,TRBV30,-
TGTGCCAGCAGCTTTAGATTGGAGACCCAGTACTTC,CASSFRLETQYF,TRBJ2-5,-,TRBV5-8,-
TGTGCCAGCAGGCCCAATGTCTTGGACAGGAATTCACCCCTCCACTTT,CASRPNVLDRNSPLHF,TRBJ1-6,TRBD1,TRBV6-4,-
TGTGCCAGCATTCGACAGGGGACTGGGGGGTCACCCCTCCACTTT,CASIRQGTGGSPLHF,TRBJ1-6,TRBD1,TRBV28,once
TGTGCCAGCACCCACCAGCGACCATCCGGGGGGGTACACGTCGAGACCCAGTACTTC,CASTHQRPSGGVHVETQYF,TRBJ2-5,TRBD2,TRBV18,-
TGTGCCACCAGCAGGGGGGACAGCATCGCTGAAAAACTGTTTTTT,CATSRGDSIAEKLFF,TRBJ1-4,TRBD1,TRBV15,-
TGTGCCACCAGCAGCGGGTCCTATGGCTACACCTTC,CATSSGSYGYTF,TRBJ1-2,-,TRBV15,-
TGTGCCAGTAGTATTCAAGGGGGCGTCCGTAGAGAGCAGTACTTC,CASSIQGGVRREQYF,TRBJ2-7,TRBD1,TRBV19,-
TGTGCCAGCACAATGGAGGGGACTGGGGCCAACGTCCTGACTTTC,CASTMEGTGANVLTF,TRBJ2-6,-,TRBV27,-
TGCGCCAGCAGTCCCCCGGACACGAGAACAACGAACACTGAAGCTTTCTTT,CASSPPDTRTTNTEAFF,TRBJ1-1,-,TRBV23-1,-
TGTGCTAGTGGTTTGCAGGGGGGAGAGACCCAGTACTTC,CASGLQGGETQYF,TRBJ2-5,-,TRBV12-5,-
TGCGCCAGCAGCCAAGACTCAGCGAACACCGGGGAGCTGTTTTTT,CASSQDSANTGELFF,TRBJ2-2,-,TRBV4-1,-
TGTGCCAGTAGCCTCAGGGTGGGATTGGGAACTGAAGCTTTCTTT,CASSLRVGLGTEAFF,TRBJ1-1,-,TRBV19,few
TGTGCCAGTAGTACTTACACGATCACTAACTATGGCTACACCTTC,CASSTYTITNYGYTF,TRBJ1-2,-,TRBV19,-
TGCGCCAGCAGCCCCCGCGGGGGAGGAACCGGGGAGCTGTTTTTT,CASSPRGGGTGELFF,TRBJ2-2,TRBD2,TRBV5-1,once
TGTGCCAGCACCGCCAGCGGGAGCAATCAGCCCCAGCATTTT,CASTASGSNQPQHF,TRBJ1-5,-,TRBV6-5,once
TGTGCCAGCTCACCACCGAACGGGGATAACTATGGCTACACCTTC,CASSPPNGDNYGYTF,TRBJ1-2,-,TRBV18,-
TGTGCCAGCAGTGACTCAGCGGGGTCCTACAATGAGCAGTTCTTC,CASSDSAGSYNEQFF,TRBJ2-1,TRBD2,TRBV6-4,few
TGTGCCAGCAGCTTCACCGAGGCCTCGGGGGAGGACGAGCAGTACTTC,CASSFTEASGEDEQYF,TRBJ2-7,-,TRBV7-8,once
TGCGCCAGCAGTGAGACGGCGGGGCTGGCTGGGGCCAACGTCCTGACTTTC,CASSETAGLAGANVLTF,TRBJ2-6,-,TRBV10-1,-
TGTGCCAGCAGCCAAGAATTGCGGGGACAGCTTGAAGCTTTCTTT,CASSQELRGQLEAFF,TRBJ1-1,TRBD1,TRBV4-2,-
TGTGCCAGCAGTTACGGCAGGGGCGCCCCCTACGAGCAGTACTTC,CASSYGRGAPYEQYF,TRBJ2-7,-,TRBV6-5,once
TGTGCCAGCAGCGAATACAGGGGTGTAAATACGCAGTATTTT,CASSEYRGVNTQYF,TRBJ2-3,TRBD1,TRBV2,-
TGCGCCAGCAGCCAAGATCTAACAGGTGAAGCTTTCTTT,CASSQDLTGEAFF,TRBJ1-1,-,TRBV4-1,-
TGTGCCAGCAGCCGTGTTGGGACTACGAGAACCTACGAGCAGTACTTC,CASSRVGTTRTYEQYF,TRBJ2-7,TRBD2,TRBV7-8,-
TGTGCCAGCAGTTTAGAGGGACAGGGGATTTTGGGCAATCAGCCCCAGCATTTT,CASSLEGQGILGNQPQHF,TRBJ1-5,TRBD1,TRBV28,-
TGCGCCAGCAGCTTAGGAGGAAATACTGGGGCCAACGTCCTGACTTTC,CASSLGGNTGANVLTF,TRBJ2-6,-,TRBV5-1,-
TGCGCCAGCAGCTTGGACAGGAGCAATCAGCCCCAGCATTTT,CASSLDRSNQPQHF,TRBJ1-5,-,TRBV5-1,-
TGTGCCAGCAGCCAAGATGGGGGGTATGAGCAGTTCTTC,CASSQDGGYEQFF,TRBJ2-1,-,TRBV14,-
TGTGCCAGCAGTTCCCTGACAGGGGTCACCGATACGCAGTATTTT,CASSSLTGVTDTQYF,TRBJ2-3,TRBD1,TRBV28,once
TGTGCCAGCAGTTCCCAGCGGGTGCATAGCACAGATACGCAGTATTTT,CASSSQRVHSTDTQYF,TRBJ2-3,-,TRBV27,-
TGTGCCAGTGGGGGACTACCTAAGGGGGCTTTCTTT,CASGGLPKGAFF,TRBJ1-1,-,TRBV19,-
TGCGCCAGCAGCCGATTCGCTAGCTATGGCTACACCTTC,CASSRFASYGYTF,TRBJ1-2,-,TRBV5-1,-
TGTGCCAGCAGTTTACCGGGACAGGGGGCTTATATTACAGATACGCAGTATTTT,CASSLPGQGAYITDTQYF,TRBJ2-3,TRBD1,TRBV28,-